A single TCR beta chain is shown here with its context. Its antigen is as yet unknown. Method: immunoSEQ multiplex PCR; TCRdb's copy keeps in-frame clones and lacks some. This table holds 68,000 or so clones, approximately 83% found once. This specimen belongs to a study of OX40 agonist ivuxolimab in advanced cancers. Study-level information: One patient with hepatocellular carcinoma and two with cutaneous melanoma, three in all, had partial responses. Study-wide results and limits: The average count of expanded clones was higher among CD8+ T cells than among CD4+. Among patients with partial responses at 0.1-3.0 mg/kg, clonal expansion was among the lowest. CD4+ and CD8+ blood T cells expanded clonally by week 6 at 0.1 to 3.0 mg/kg.

This CDR3 is 17 amino acids long. V shed 6 bases, J shed 0 bases, and the junction held 13 bases outside the gene matches. Germline V gene data show CDR1 as SGHRS and CDR2 as YFSETQ. The chain joins TRBV5-1 to TRBJ2-7; TRBD2 matches 9 bases. The source is an adult with an advanced solid tumor such as melanoma, head and neck, liver or kidney cancer. The input for sequencing was CD4+ or CD8+ T cells sorted from blood, taken in a trial of the OX40 agonist ivuxolimab. The CDR3 loop reads CASTNKLSGGLSYEQYF. CDR3 bases: TGCGCCAGCACGAATAAACTTAGCGGGGGTCTCTCCTACGAGCAGTACTTC.